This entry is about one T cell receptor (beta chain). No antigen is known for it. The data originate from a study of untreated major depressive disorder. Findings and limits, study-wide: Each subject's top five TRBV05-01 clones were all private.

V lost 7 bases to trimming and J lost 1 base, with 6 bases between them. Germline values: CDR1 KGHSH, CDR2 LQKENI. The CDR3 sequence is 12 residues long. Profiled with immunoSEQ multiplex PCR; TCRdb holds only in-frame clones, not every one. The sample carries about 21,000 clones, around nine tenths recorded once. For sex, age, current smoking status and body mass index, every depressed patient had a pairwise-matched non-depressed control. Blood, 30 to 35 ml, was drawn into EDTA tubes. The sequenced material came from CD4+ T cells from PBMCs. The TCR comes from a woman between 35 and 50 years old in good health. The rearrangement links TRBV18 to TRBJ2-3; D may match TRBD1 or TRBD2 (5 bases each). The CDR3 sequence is CASLGGTDTQYF. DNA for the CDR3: TGTGCCAGCTTGGGGGGCACAGATACGCAGTATTTT.